The clone carrying this T cell receptor (beta chain) was recorded at least ten times. Its antigen remains unidentified. This sample is drawn from a study of T cell repertoires in cytomegalovirus infection. Germline CDR1 reads SQVTM; CDR2 reads ANQGSEA. With 7 bases clipped from V and 4 bases from J, the junction kept 9 bases outside the gene matches. CDR3 length: 13 amino acids. TCRdb re-analysed the reads in MiXCR, keeping a single row per CDR3 protein. The data contain roughly 240,000 distinct CDR3 sequences, under 8.5% of them singletons. General study points: HLA-C-restricted, CMV-specific TCR beta clonotypes were dominant ex vivo.

Sequencing used PBMCs. The sequence derives from a human donor in good health (CMV status not recorded). Some clones in this sample may be carry-over from other donors' samples. The chain recombines TRBV29-1 with TRBJ2-7; TRBD2 matches 8 bases. The CDR3 region has the DNA TGCAGCGCCGGGACTAGATTTGGGTACGAGCAGTACTTC. Translation gives CSAGTRFGYEQYF.